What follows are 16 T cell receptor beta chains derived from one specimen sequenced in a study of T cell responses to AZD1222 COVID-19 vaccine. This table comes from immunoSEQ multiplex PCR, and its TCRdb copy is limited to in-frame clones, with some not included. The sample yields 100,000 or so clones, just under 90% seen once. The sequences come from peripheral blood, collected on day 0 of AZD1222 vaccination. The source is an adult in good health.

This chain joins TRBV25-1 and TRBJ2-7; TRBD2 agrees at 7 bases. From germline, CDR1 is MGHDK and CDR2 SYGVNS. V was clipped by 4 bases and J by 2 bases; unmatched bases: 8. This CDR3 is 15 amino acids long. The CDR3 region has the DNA TGTGCCAGCAGTGCGGCGGGACTAATCACCTACGAGCAGTACTTC. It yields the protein CASSAAGLITYEQYF.

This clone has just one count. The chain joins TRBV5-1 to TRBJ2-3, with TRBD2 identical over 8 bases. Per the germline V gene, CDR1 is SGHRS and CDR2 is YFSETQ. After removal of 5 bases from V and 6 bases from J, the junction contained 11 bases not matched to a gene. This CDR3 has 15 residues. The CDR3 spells CASSLSGMFGDTQYF. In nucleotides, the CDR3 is TGCGCCAGCAGTCTTAGCGGGATGTTTGGTGATACGCAGTATTTT.

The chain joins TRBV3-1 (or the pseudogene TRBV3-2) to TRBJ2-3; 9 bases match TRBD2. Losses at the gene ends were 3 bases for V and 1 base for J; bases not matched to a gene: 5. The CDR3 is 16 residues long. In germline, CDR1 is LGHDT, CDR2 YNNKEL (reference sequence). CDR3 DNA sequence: TGTGCCAGCAGCCATCATAGCGGGGGCCGCACAGATACGCAGTATTTT. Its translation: CASSHHSGGRTDTQYF.

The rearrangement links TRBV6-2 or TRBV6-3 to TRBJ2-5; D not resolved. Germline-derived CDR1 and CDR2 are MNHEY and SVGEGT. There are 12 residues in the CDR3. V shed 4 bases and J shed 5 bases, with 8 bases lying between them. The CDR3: CASSSFGETQYF. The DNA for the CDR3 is TGTGCCAGCAGTTCCTTCGGGGAGACCCAGTACTTC.

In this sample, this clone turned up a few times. CDR3 nucleotide sequence: TGTGCCAGCAGCCAGAGTAATCAGCCCCAGCATTTT. Residues: CASSQSNQPQHF. The rearrangement links TRBV3-1 (or the pseudogene TRBV3-2) to TRBJ1-5; D gene uncertain. V was trimmed by 3 bases and J by 4 bases, leaving 4 bases between them. From germline, CDR1 is LGHDT and CDR2 YNNKEL (reference sequence). The CDR3 consists of 12 residues.

CDR3 sequence (DNA): TGTGCCAGCAGCTTGGCCGGGTCCGGATACGAGCAGTACTTC. This codes for CASSLAGSGYEQYF. The rearrangement joins TRBV5-5 to TRBJ2-7, with unresolved D. Deletions cut 0 bases from V and 4 bases from J, with 11 bases between. This CDR3 region has 14 residues. Germline values: CDR1 SGHKS, CDR2 YYEKEE (reference sequence).

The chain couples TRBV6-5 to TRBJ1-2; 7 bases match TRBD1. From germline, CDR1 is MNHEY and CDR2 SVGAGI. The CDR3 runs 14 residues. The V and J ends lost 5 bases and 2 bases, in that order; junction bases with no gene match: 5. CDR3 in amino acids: CASSRLQGNYGYTF. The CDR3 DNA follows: TGTGCCAGCAGTCGTCTACAGGGGAACTATGGCTACACCTTC.

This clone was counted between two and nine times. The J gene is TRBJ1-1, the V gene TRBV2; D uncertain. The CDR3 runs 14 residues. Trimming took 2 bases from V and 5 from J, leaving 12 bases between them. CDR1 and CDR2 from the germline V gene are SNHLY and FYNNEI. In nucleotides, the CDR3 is TGTGCCAGCAGTGAAAGCCGCTGGGGTACTGAAGCTTTCTTT. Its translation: CASSESRWGTEAFF.

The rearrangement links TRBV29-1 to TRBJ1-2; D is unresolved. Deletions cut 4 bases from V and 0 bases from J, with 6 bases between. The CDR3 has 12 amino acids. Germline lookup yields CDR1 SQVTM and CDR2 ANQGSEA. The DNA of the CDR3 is TGCAGCGTTGCGTTGACTAACTATGGCTACACCTTC. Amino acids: CSVALTNYGYTF. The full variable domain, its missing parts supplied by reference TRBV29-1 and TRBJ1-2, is SAVISQKPSRDICQRGTSLTIQCQVDSQVTMMFWYRQQPGQSLTLIATANQGSEATYESGFVIDKFPISRPNLTFSTLTVSNMSPEDSSIYLCSVALTNYGYTFGSGTRLTVV.

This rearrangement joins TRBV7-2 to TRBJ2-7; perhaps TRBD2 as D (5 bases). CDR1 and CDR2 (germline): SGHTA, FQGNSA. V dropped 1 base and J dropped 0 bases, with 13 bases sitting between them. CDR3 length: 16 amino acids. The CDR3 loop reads CASSLGPGSSSYEQYF. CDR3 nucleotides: TGTGCCAGCAGCTTAGGTCCGGGGAGCAGCTCCTACGAGCAGTACTTC.

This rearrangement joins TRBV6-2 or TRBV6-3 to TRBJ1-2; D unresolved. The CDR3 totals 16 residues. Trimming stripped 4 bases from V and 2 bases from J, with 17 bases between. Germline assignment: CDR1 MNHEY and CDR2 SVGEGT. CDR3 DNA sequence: TGTGCCAGCAGTTCCCCGCGTTCGGCGGGGAACTATGGCTACACCTTC. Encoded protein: CASSSPRSAGNYGYTF.

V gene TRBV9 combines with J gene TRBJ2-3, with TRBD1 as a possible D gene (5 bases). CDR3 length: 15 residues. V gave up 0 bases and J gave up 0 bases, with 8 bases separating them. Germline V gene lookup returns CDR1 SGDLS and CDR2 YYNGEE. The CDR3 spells CASSVGRASTDTQYF. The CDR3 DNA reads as TGTGCCAGCAGCGTAGGCAGGGCAAGCACAGATACGCAGTATTTT.

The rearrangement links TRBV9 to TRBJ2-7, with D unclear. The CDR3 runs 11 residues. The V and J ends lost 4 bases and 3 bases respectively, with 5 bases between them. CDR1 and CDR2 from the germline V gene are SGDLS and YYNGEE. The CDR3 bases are TGTGCCAGCAGCCGCCTCTACGAGCAGTACTTC. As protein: CASSRLYEQYF.

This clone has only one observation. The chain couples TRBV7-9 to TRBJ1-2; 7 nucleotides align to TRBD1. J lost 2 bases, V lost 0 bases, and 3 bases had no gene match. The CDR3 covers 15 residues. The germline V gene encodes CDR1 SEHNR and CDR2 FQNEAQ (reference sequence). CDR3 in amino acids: CASSLATGVNYGYTF. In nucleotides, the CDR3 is TGTGCCAGCAGCTTAGCTACAGGGGTCAACTATGGCTACACCTTC.

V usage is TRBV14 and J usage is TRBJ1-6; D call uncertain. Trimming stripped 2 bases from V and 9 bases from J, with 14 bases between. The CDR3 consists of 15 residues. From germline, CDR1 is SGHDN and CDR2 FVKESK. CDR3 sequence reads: CASSQNLVGPSPLHF. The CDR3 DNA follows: TGTGCCAGCAGCCAAAATCTTGTCGGGCCTTCACCCCTCCACTTT.

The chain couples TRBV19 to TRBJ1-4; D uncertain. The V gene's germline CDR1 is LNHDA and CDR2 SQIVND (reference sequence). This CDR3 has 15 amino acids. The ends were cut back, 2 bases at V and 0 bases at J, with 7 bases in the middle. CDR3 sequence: CASSIQDATNEKLFF. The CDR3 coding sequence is TGTGCCAGTAGTATACAAGATGCAACTAATGAAAAACTGTTTTTT.